Each of the 27 T cell receptor beta chains below was sequenced from the same sample in a study of cytomegalovirus exposure and HLA in healthy donors. 13 Jbeta primers and 60 Vbeta primers were used for the PCR. Sequencing used immunoSEQ multiplex PCR; TCRdb keeps in-frame clones, though not all of them. The repertoire holds some 60,000 clones, with approximately 80% as singletons. Sequenced sample: PBMCs. The origin of the receptors is a human donor in good health.

V gene TRBV5-1 combines with J gene TRBJ2-1; the match to TRBD2 covers 10 bases. With V trimmed by 4 bases and J by 14 bases, 6 bases remained unmatched. The CDR3 is 12 amino acids. Germline CDR1 and CDR2: SGHRS and YFSETQ. CDR3 protein: CASSALAGDEFF. CDR3 sequence (DNA): TGCGCCAGCAGCGCTCTAGCGGGAGATGAGTTCTTC.

This clone was detected only a few times. The genes are TRBV2 and TRBJ2-3; TRBD1 aligns across 8 bases. V trimming: 11 bases; J trimming: 2 bases; junction bases outside the gene matches: 9. The length of the CDR3 is 14 residues. Germline lookup yields CDR1 SNHLY and CDR2 FYNNEI. The CDR3 spells CAGSWDRPTDTQYF. CDR3 DNA: TGTGCCGGATCATGGGACAGGCCCACAGATACGCAGTATTTT.

The chain is built from TRBV10-2 and TRBJ2-2, with TRBD2 as a possible D gene (5 bases). The CDR3 is 14 amino acids. Germline V gene lookup returns CDR1 WSHSY and CDR2 SAAADI. With 4 bases removed from V and 5 bases from J, the gap between germline ends came to 11 bases. The CDR3 sequence: CASSARTETGELFF. In DNA, the CDR3 is TGCGCCAGCAGTGCGAGGACTGAGACCGGGGAGCTGTTTTTT.

The J gene is TRBJ2-1, the V gene TRBV4-2, with 9 bases aligning to TRBD2. CDR1 LGHNA and CDR2 YNFKEQ come from the germline V gene. The CDR3 is 18 amino acids. After removal of 1 base from V and 7 bases from J, the junction contained 14 bases not matched to a gene. The CDR3 nucleotides are TGTGCCAGCAGCCAAGTGGGGGTACTAGCGGGTCTGGAGAATGAGCAGTTCTTC. This encodes CASSQVGVLAGLENEQFF.

The rearrangement joins TRBV28 to TRBJ1-4, with D perhaps matching TRBD1 (5 bases). This CDR3 has 17 residues. Germline assignment: CDR1 MDHEN and CDR2 SYDVKM. Deletions cut 5 bases from V and 0 bases from J, with 16 bases between. The CDR3 DNA follows: TGTGCCAGCAGTCCGGGGGAGAGGATTTCAACTAATGAAAAACTGTTTTTT. Protein product: CASSPGERISTNEKLFF.

This chain joins TRBV18 and TRBJ1-4; TRBD1 might be the D (6 bases). This CDR3 comprises 15 residues. The V end was cut by 0 bases, the J end by 4 bases, with 9 bases between. The germline V gene has CDR1 KGHSH and CDR2 LQKENI. The CDR3 DNA follows: TGTGCCAGCTCACCACCAACAGGGAGTAATGAAAAACTGTTTTTT. Translating gives CASSPPTGSNEKLFF.

The gene calls are TRBV5-1 and TRBJ1-1, with a weak D call TRBD1 (5 bases). Germline V gene data show CDR1 as SGHRS and CDR2 as YFSETQ. The CDR3 is 14 amino acids. Trimming stripped 0 bases from V and 8 bases from J, with 14 bases between. CDR3 amino acids: CASSLGRDGTEAFF. CDR3 in DNA: TGCGCCAGCAGCTTGGGGAGGGACGGGACGGAAGCTTTCTTT.

This clone was counted only a few times. The chain combines TRBV27 with TRBJ1-6, with TRBD1 matching 7 bases. This CDR3 region has 12 residues. V gave up 5 bases and J gave up 13 bases; unmatched junction bases: 5. Germline V gives CDR1 MNHEY, CDR2 SMNVEV (reference sequence). The CDR3 spells CASSAPGQPLHF. In DNA form, the CDR3 reads TGTGCCAGCAGTGCTCCGGGACAGCCCCTCCACTTT.

V and J are TRBV6-1 and TRBJ2-3; D may be TRBD2 (7 bases). The V end lost 8 bases, the J end lost 1 base, and 13 bases lay between the germline ends. CDR3 length: 14 residues. Germline V lookup: CDR1 MNHNS, CDR2 SASEGT. CDR3 nucleotide sequence: TGTGCCAGCGGGGGGGGCGGGGGCACAGATACGCAGTATTTT. Translation gives CASGGGGGTDTQYF.

The rearrangement links TRBV21-1 to TRBJ2-7; no DNA check was done on the table's D call, TRBD2. TRBV21-1 is assigned pseudogene status. The CDR3 length is 16 residues. The CDR3 loop reads CASSKVGAGETYEQYF. The CDR3 DNA is TGTGCCAGCAGCAAAGTGGGGGCGGGAGAGACCTACGAGCAGTACTTC.

This clone was seen a few times. This sequence joins TRBV6-4 and TRBJ2-3; the match to TRBD2 covers 8 bases. CDR1 MRHNA and CDR2 SNTAGT come from the germline V gene. Trimming at V came to 0 bases and at J to 4 bases, leaving 3 bases not matched to a gene. CDR3 length: 15 amino acids. In DNA, the CDR3 is TGTGCCAGCAGTGACTCCGTAGCGGGACCAGATACGCAGTATTTT. Protein: CASSDSVAGPDTQYF.

Concerning this clone itself: The junction does not match germline at one end; this may be a read error. The V and J genes are TRBV5-4 and TRBJ2-1, with 9 positions matching TRBD2. CDR1 SGHNT and CDR2 YYREEE come from the germline V gene (reference sequence). The CDR3 totals 16 residues. CDR3 bases: TGTGCCGGCAGCTTGGGGCTAGCGGGGTCCTACAATGAGCAGTTCTTC. Encoded protein: CAGSLGLAGSYNEQFF.

V gene TRBV10-3 combines with J gene TRBJ2-6; 9 bases agree with TRBD2. CDR3 size: 19 residues. Germline V gene data show CDR1 as ENHRY and CDR2 as SYGVKD. The V segment lost 3 bases and the J segment 0 bases; nucleotides outside the gene matches: 9. CDR3 amino acids: CAISDPVAGGLSGANVLTF. CDR3 sequence (DNA): TGTGCCATCAGTGACCCCGTGGCGGGGGGGCTCTCTGGGGCCAACGTCCTGACTTTC.

The V call is TRBV7-6, the J call TRBJ2-3, with 9 bases that match TRBD2. The V gene's germline CDR1 is SGHVS and CDR2 FNYEAQ. The V segment lost 2 bases and the J segment 5 bases; nucleotides outside the gene matches: 14. The CDR3 has 18 amino acids. The CDR3 loop is CASSLSWAGGPQRDTQYF. Written as DNA, the CDR3 is TGTGCCAGCAGCTTATCTTGGGCGGGAGGGCCCCAGAGAGATACGCAGTATTTT.

The CDR3 loop reads CASSEYPGGEQYF. The DNA of the CDR3 is TGCGCCAGCAGCGAGTATCCAGGGGGAGAGCAGTACTTC. This chain connects TRBV5-1 to TRBJ2-7, with 7 bases aligning to TRBD1. Trimming cost V 4 bases and J 7 bases; bases outside gene matches: 8. Germline V CDR1 and CDR2: SGHRS, YFSETQ. The CDR3 is 13 amino acids.

This clone was seen a few times. The chain employs TRBV11-1 and TRBJ2-2; 7 bases map to TRBD1. V shed 7 bases and J 4 bases; nucleotides not matched to a gene: 6. The CDR3 is made up of 14 amino acids. CDR1 and CDR2 (germline): SGHAT, FQDESV (reference sequence). The CDR3 loop is CASTEDRVTGELFF. The CDR3 bases are TGTGCCAGCACCGAAGACAGGGTCACCGGGGAGCTGTTTTTT. The full variable domain, its missing parts supplied by reference TRBV11-1 and TRBJ2-2, is EAEVAQSPRYKITEKSQAVAFWCDPISGHATLYWYRQILGQGPELLVQFQDESVVDDSQLPKDRFSAERLKGVDSTLKIQPAELGDSAMYLCASTEDRVTGELFFGEGSRLTVL.

The chain links TRBV7-9 to TRBJ2-4, with unresolved D. This CDR3 has 13 residues. Between the trimmed V and J ends, which lost 1 base and 9 bases, there was a span of 10 bases. Germline loops: CDR1 SEHNR, CDR2 FQNEAQ (reference sequence). CDR3 sequence (DNA): TGTGCCAGCAGCTTAGAAGCGTCGGTCATTCAGTACTTC. This translates into CASSLEASVIQYF.

As for this clone: The sample holds other DNA sequences that translate to the same CDR3. The CDR3 DNA sequence: TGTGCCAGCAGCTTAGAAACGGGAGCTAACACCGGGGAGCTGTTTTTT. The encoded protein is CASSLETGANTGELFF. The chain combines TRBV7-8 with TRBJ2-2, with a possible D match to TRBD2 (6 bases). The length of the CDR3 is 16 residues. Germline V lookup: CDR1 SGHVS, CDR2 FQNEAQ. V was cut by 1 base and J by 2 bases, with 11 bases left in between.

J is TRBJ1-1 and V is TRBV5-4; a possible D gene is TRBD1 (5 bases). The V end lost 0 bases, the J end lost 4 bases, and 13 bases lay between the germline ends. Germline V gene data show CDR1 as SGHNT and CDR2 as YYREEE (reference sequence). CDR3 length equals 15 residues. CDR3 sequence (DNA): TGTGCCAGCAGCTTGGCGGTGGGGGGTGGCACTGAAGCTTTCTTT. Translating gives CASSLAVGGGTEAFF.

The rearrangement uses TRBV5-6 and TRBJ2-1; 11 bases fit TRBD2. The CDR3 has 16 amino acids. Per the germline V gene, CDR1 is SGHDT and CDR2 is YYEEEE. J lost 7 bases, V lost 3 bases, and 9 bases had no gene match. The CDR3 nucleotides are TGTGCCAGCAGCTCACTCTCTGTAGCGGGGGGGAATGAGCAGTTCTTC. This sequence encodes CASSSLSVAGGNEQFF.

J is TRBJ1-2 and V is TRBV2; no firm D call. V was pared by 6 bases and J by 5 bases, with 10 bases between. The germline CDR1 and CDR2 sequences are SNHLY and FYNNEI. The CDR3 is made up of 12 amino acids. For the CDR3, the DNA is TGTGCCAGCAGCCCCCAGGATTATGGCTACACCTTC. As protein: CASSPQDYGYTF.

The chain has TRBV28 and TRBJ2-4, with 9 nucleotides matching TRBD1. Germline CDR1 reads MDHEN; CDR2 reads SYDVKM. There are 16 residues in the CDR3. Trimming removed 4 bases from V and 0 bases from J; junction bases left unmatched: 4. The CDR3, as DNA: TGTGCCAGCAGTTCACCGGGACAGGGAGCCAAAAACATTCAGTACTTC. Encoded protein: CASSSPGQGAKNIQYF. Together with reference TRBV28 and TRBJ2-4, the CDR3 gives the full variable domain: DVKVTQSSRYLVKRTGEKVFLECVQDMDHENMFWYRQDPGLGLRLIYFSYDVKMKEKGDIPEGYSVSREKKERFSLILESASTNQTSMYLCASSSPGQGAKNIQYFGAGTRLSVL.

The chain joins TRBV5-1 to TRBJ1-4, with D perhaps TRBD1 (6 bases). This CDR3 has 14 amino acids. The V gene's germline CDR1 is SGHRS and CDR2 YFSETQ. The V end was cut by 0 bases, the J end by 4 bases, with 7 bases between. The CDR3 is CASSLGGLNEKLFF. Written as DNA, the CDR3 is TGCGCCAGCAGCTTGGGGGGGCTTAATGAAAAACTGTTTTTT.

The V call is TRBV6-5, the J call TRBJ2-7; possibly TRBD2 for D (7 bases). The germline CDR1 and CDR2 sequences are MNHEY and SVGAGI. V was shortened by 6 bases and J by 5 bases, with 17 bases between the two germline ends. The CDR3 has 14 residues. CDR3 sequence reads: CASRMGGARHEQYF. Here the CDR3 DNA reads TGTGCCAGCAGAATGGGGGGGGCTCGCCACGAGCAGTACTTC.

The chain is built from TRBV6-6 and TRBJ2-3; 9 nucleotides line up with TRBD1. This CDR3 has 15 amino acids. Germline CDR1 reads MNHNY; CDR2 reads SVGAGI (reference sequence). With 3 bases clipped from V and 8 bases from J, the junction kept 9 bases outside the gene matches. The CDR3 here is CASSYRGQGVGTQYF. Here the CDR3 DNA reads TGTGCCAGCAGTTATAGGGGACAGGGCGTGGGTACGCAGTATTTT.

CDR3: CASMDRSYEQYF. The CDR3 coding sequence is TGCGCCAGCATGGACAGGAGCTACGAGCAGTACTTC. The chain recombines TRBV5-1 with TRBJ2-7; 7 positions match TRBD1. CDR1 SGHRS and CDR2 YFSETQ come from the germline V gene. CDR3 size: 12 residues. The V gene end was trimmed by 6 bases and the J gene end by 3 bases; junction bases not matched to a gene: 3.

The chain combines TRBV6-6 with TRBJ2-5, with 9 positions matching TRBD2. J lost 3 bases, V lost 8 bases, and 7 bases had no gene match. This CDR3 comprises 14 residues. Germline V lookup: CDR1 MNHNY, CDR2 SVGAGI (reference sequence). The CDR3 DNA reads TGTGCCAGCGGGCGGAGACTAGCGGAAGAGACCCAGTACTTC. Translated: CASGRRLAEETQYF.